Listed here are 23 T cell receptor beta chains from one sample, sequenced in a study of T cells in Graves' hyperthyroidism and ophthalmopathy. Amplified TCR beta CDR3 regions derived from RNA transcripts. The HTBI primer set served for first-round RT-PCR of the TCR CDR3. Each CDR3 protein is one row after TCRdb ran MiXCR on the multiplex PCR reads. The sample has about 530,000 distinct CDR3 sequences; 17% are singletons. The specimen was blood. These receptors all come from a young woman with Graves' ophthalmopathy.

This clonotype was counted many times. The chain uses TRBV12-3 or TRBV12-4 and TRBJ2-3, with D unclear. V was shortened by 4 bases and J by 0 bases, with 11 bases between the two germline ends. This CDR3 has 15 amino acids. The CDR3: CASSSGGTSTDTQYF. The CDR3, as DNA: TGTGCCAGCAGTTCCGGCGGCACTAGCACAGATACGCAGTATTTT.

This clonotype was detected once. A much bigger clone sits one base away, suggesting this may be a read error. The chain has TRBV20-1 and TRBJ2-7; 7 bases agree with TRBD2. Germline assignment: CDR1 DFQATT and CDR2 SNEGSKA (reference sequence). CDR3 size: 13 residues. DNA of the CDR3: TGCAGTGCTAGAGAGGGACGGGACTACGAGCACTACTTC. Encoded protein: CSAREGRDYEHYF.

This clonotype was picked up many times. The chain couples TRBV30 to TRBJ1-6, with D maybe TRBD1 (5 bases). The V end was cut by 5 bases, the J end by 13 bases, with 21 bases between. CDR3 length equals 14 residues. Germline CDR1 is GTSNPN and CDR2 is SVGIG (reference sequence). The chain's CDR3 is CAWSKTAALAPLHF. The CDR3 region has the DNA TGTGCCTGGTCGAAGACAGCGGCCCTTGCCCCCCTCCACTTT.

This clonotype has ten or more counts. The gene calls are TRBV18 and TRBJ1-1; D may be TRBD1 (6 bases). The CDR3 loop spans 15 amino acids. Germline CDR1 is KGHSH and CDR2 is LQKENI. Trimming pared 2 bases from V and 1 base from J, leaving 11 bases between. The CDR3 DNA is TGTGCCAGCTCACCATTTACGACAGGGAACACTGAAGCTTTCTTT. It translates to CASSPFTTGNTEAFF.

There are a few counts of this clonotype. V and J are TRBV2 and TRBJ2-7; D is undetermined. CDR3 length: 13 residues. The ends were cut back, 10 bases at V and 1 base at J, with 14 bases in the middle. Germline V CDR1 and CDR2: SNHLY, FYNNEI. The CDR3 reads CATGFKASYEQYF. Written as DNA, the CDR3 is TGTGCCACCGGCTTCAAGGCGTCCTACGAGCAGTACTTC.

This clonotype was observed a handful of times. The chain is built from TRBV20-1 and TRBJ1-3, with D maybe TRBD1 (5 bases). The CDR3 has 18 residues. The germline V and J ends were trimmed by 0 bases and 4 bases, with 22 bases remaining between them. Germline V gene sequence: CDR1 DFQATT, CDR2 SNEGSKA (reference sequence). The CDR3 DNA reads as TGCAGTGCTAGAGATCTAATGTCCGAAGGGGCGTCCGGAAACACCATATATTTT. It translates to CSARDLMSEGASGNTIYF.

This clonotype was seen only a few times. The chain joins TRBV19 to TRBJ2-5; maybe TRBD2 (6 bases). This CDR3 is built from 15 residues. In germline, CDR1 is LNHDA, CDR2 SQIVND (reference sequence). Deletions cut 3 bases from V and 5 bases from J, with 16 bases between. CDR3 protein: CASSMLTGVAETQYF. CDR3 bases: TGTGCCAGTAGTATGCTAACGGGAGTGGCGGAGACCCAGTACTTC.

The table lists this clonotype with a few counts. One junction end does not reproduce the germline sequence, and a read error may be involved. The V and J genes are TRBV4-2 and TRBJ2-3, with TRBD2 matching over 13 bases. The CDR3 sequence is 15 residues long. The germline CDR1 and CDR2 sequences are LGHNA and YNFKEQ. CDR3: CASSYGTSGADMQYF. CDR3 in DNA: TGTGCCAGCAGCTACGGGACTAGCGGGGCCGATATGCAGTATTTT.

This clonotype was observed a handful of times. The chain carries TRBV4-1 and TRBJ1-1; the D is unclear. Germline V gives CDR1 MGHRA, CDR2 YSYEKL. Trimming cost V 7 bases and J 4 bases, with 13 bases left between them. This CDR3 contains 13 residues. For the CDR3, the DNA is TGCGCCAGCAAAAAGGCCCTGCTCACTGAAGCTTTCTTT. Amino acids: CASKKALLTEAFF.

Concerning this clonotype: Sequence at one end of the junction differs from germline and may be a read error. The gene calls are TRBV18 and TRBJ1-5, with D perhaps matching TRBD1 (6 bases). The CDR3 spans 13 residues. The germline V gene has CDR1 KGHSH and CDR2 LQKENI. This chain's CDR3 is CVSSQGREQPQHF. The CDR3 DNA reads TGTGTCAGCTCACAGGGCAGGGAGCAGCCCCAGCATTTT.

This clonotype has just a few counts. The V and J genes are TRBV12-3 or TRBV12-4 and TRBJ1-2, with D unclear. V lost 7 bases, J lost 4 bases, and 13 bases lay in between. CDR3 length: 13 amino acids. CDR3 loop: CASTVTTVYGYTF. DNA for the CDR3: TGTGCCAGCACGGTCACCACAGTCTATGGCTACACCTTC.

The rearrangement uses TRBV29-1 and TRBJ2-1; 8 nucleotides agree with TRBD2. Unmatched junction bases numbered 11, after V lost 7 bases and J lost 3 bases. The CDR3 loop spans 15 amino acids. Germline V gene sequence: CDR1 SQVTM, CDR2 ANQGSEA. CDR3: CSAGISGGRYNEQFF. Here the CDR3 DNA reads TGCAGCGCAGGGATTTCGGGGGGGCGCTACAATGAGCAGTTCTTC.

This clonotype appeared a few times. The genes are TRBV25-1 and TRBJ2-7; D ambiguous. Trimming left V 4 bases short and J 0 bases short, with 7 bases between. This CDR3 has 13 residues. Germline CDR1 is MGHDK and CDR2 is SYGVNS. CDR3 coding DNA: TGTGCCAGCAGTGCTGAGGACTCCTACGAGCAGTACTTC. Translation gives CASSAEDSYEQYF.

This clonotype was found many times. The rearrangement joins TRBV6-1 to TRBJ1-1; no clear D. V was trimmed by 4 bases and J by 1 base, leaving 7 bases between them. The CDR3 length is 13 residues. Germline CDR1 reads MNHNS; CDR2 reads SASEGT. CDR3 residues: CASSAPGNTEAFF. The CDR3 DNA reads as TGTGCCAGCAGTGCTCCAGGGAACACTGAAGCTTTCTTT.

This chain links TRBV7-2 with TRBJ2-7; a weak D match, TRBD1 (5 bases). V was cut by 2 bases and J by 5 bases, with 13 bases left in between. Germline CDR1 SGHTA, CDR2 FQGNSA. The CDR3 contains 14 residues. The CDR3 region is CASSLRQNPHEQYF. CDR3 nucleotide sequence: TGTGCCAGCAGCTTAAGACAGAATCCCCACGAGCAGTACTTC.

This clonotype turned up a few times. This chain uses TRBV7-8 with TRBJ2-3; no definite D call. This CDR3 is 13 amino acids long. Trimming took 5 bases from V and 6 from J, leaving 12 bases between them. From germline, CDR1 is SGHVS and CDR2 FQNEAQ. In DNA form, the CDR3 reads TGTGCCAGCAGCCCCCTAGAAACCGATACGCAGTATTTT. As protein: CASSPLETDTQYF.

This clonotype was found many times. The chain has TRBV30 and TRBJ1-1; tentatively, D is TRBD1 (5 bases). This CDR3 comprises 13 residues. The ends were cut back, 3 bases at V and 5 bases at J, with 13 bases in the middle. CDR1 and CDR2 (germline): GTSNPN, SVGIG (reference sequence). CDR3 in amino acids: CAWRGGVATEAFF. The CDR3 nucleotides are TGTGCCTGGAGAGGAGGGGTGGCGACTGAAGCTTTCTTT.

This chain uses TRBV13 with TRBJ2-7; 15 bases match TRBD2. Germline V gene sequence: CDR1 PRHDT, CDR2 FYEKMQ (reference sequence). The trim removed 6 bases at V and 8 bases at J, leaving 8 bases unmatched. The CDR3 extends over 15 amino acids. In DNA, the CDR3 is TGTGCCAGCAGTGACCAGGGGACTAGCGGGGGGAAGCAGTACTTC. This encodes CASSDQGTSGGKQYF.

The V gene is TRBV20-1, the J gene TRBJ2-3; 10 bases fit TRBD2. The CDR3 is made up of 17 amino acids. V lost 0 bases and J lost 2; bases outside the gene matches: 8. Germline loops: CDR1 DFQATT, CDR2 SNEGSKA (reference sequence). CDR3 sequence: CSARETQRGGLTDTQYF. The CDR3 coding sequence is TGCAGTGCTAGAGAAACGCAGCGGGGGGGCCTCACAGATACGCAGTATTTT.

The sample holds a few counts of this clonotype. V is TRBV13 and J is TRBJ1-6; TRBD1 matches 7 bases. Losses at the gene ends were 5 bases for V and 9 bases for J; bases not matched to a gene: 13. Germline CDR1 PRHDT, CDR2 FYEKMQ (reference sequence). The CDR3 totals 16 residues. CDR3 nucleotide sequence: TGTGCCAGCAGCCCCCGGGACAGAGGACTGGGTTCACCCCTCCACTTT. This sequence encodes CASSPRDRGLGSPLHF.

This clonotype was observed a handful of times. The chain combines TRBV5-8 with TRBJ2-7; either TRBD1 or TRBD2 may supply D (5 bases each). Germline assignment: CDR1 SGHTS and CDR2 YDEGEE. The CDR3 loop spans 15 amino acids. V gave up 2 bases and J gave up 2 bases, with 14 bases separating them. CDR3 residues: CASSFLGALTYEQYF. The CDR3 DNA reads TGTGCCAGCAGCTTTCTCGGGGCACTAACCTACGAGCAGTACTTC.

This clonotype appeared many times. This chain uses TRBV2 with TRBJ2-1; 10 positions match TRBD2. CDR3 length: 13 amino acids. Germline CDR1 and CDR2: SNHLY and FYNNEI. V trimming: 2 bases; J trimming: 10 bases; junction bases outside the gene matches: 2. CDR3 coding DNA: TGTGCCAGCAGTGAAACTAGCGGGGCGGAGCAGTTCTTC. Its protein is CASSETSGAEQFF. Based on the CDR3 plus reference TRBV2 and TRBJ2-1, the full variable domain is EPEVTQTPSHQVTQMGQEVILRCVPISNHLYFYWYRQILGQKVEFLVSFYNNEISEKSEIFDDQFSVERPDGSNFTLKIRSTKLEDSAMYFCASSETSGAEQFFGPGTRLTVL.

This clonotype occurred many times. The chain uses TRBV7-3 and TRBJ1-1, with TRBD1 as a possible D gene (5 bases). The V and J ends lost 2 bases and 1 base respectively, with 11 bases between them. The length of the CDR3 is 15 residues. The germline V gene has CDR1 SGHTA and CDR2 FQGTGA. The CDR3 coding sequence is TGTGCCAGCAGCTTATCGTTAGGGGAGAACACTGAAGCTTTCTTT. This sequence encodes CASSLSLGENTEAFF. Variable domain in full (rest from reference TRBV7-3 and TRBJ1-1): GAGVSQTPSNKVTEKGKYVELRCDPISGHTALYWYRQSLGQGPEFLIYFQGTGAADDSGLPNDRFFAVRPEGSVSTLKIQRTERGDSAVYLCASSLSLGENTEAFFGQGTRLTVV.